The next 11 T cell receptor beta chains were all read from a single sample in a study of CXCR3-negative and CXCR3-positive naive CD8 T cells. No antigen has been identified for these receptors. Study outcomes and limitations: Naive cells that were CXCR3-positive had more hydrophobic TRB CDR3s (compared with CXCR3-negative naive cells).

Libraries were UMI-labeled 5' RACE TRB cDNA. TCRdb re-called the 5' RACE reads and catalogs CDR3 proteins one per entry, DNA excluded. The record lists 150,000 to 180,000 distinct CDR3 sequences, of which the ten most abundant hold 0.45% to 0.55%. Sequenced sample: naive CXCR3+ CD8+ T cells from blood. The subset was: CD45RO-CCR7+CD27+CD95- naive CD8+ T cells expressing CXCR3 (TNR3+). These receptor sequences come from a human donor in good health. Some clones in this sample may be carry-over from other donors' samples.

CDR3 loop: CASSPIQGFSYNEQFF. The chain combines TRBV7-9 with TRBJ2-1; TCRdb's D gene call, TRBD1, goes unchecked for lack of DNA. CDR3 length equals 16 residues. The germline V gene has CDR1 SEHNR and CDR2 FQNEAQ (reference sequence). Filled out from reference TRBV7-9 and TRBJ2-1, the complete variable domain reads DTGVSQNPRHKITKRGQNVTFRCDPISEHNRLYWYRQTLGQGPEFLTYFQNEAQLEKSRLLSDRFSAERPKGSFSTLEIQRTEQGDSAMYLCASSPIQGFSYNEQFFGPGTRLTVL.

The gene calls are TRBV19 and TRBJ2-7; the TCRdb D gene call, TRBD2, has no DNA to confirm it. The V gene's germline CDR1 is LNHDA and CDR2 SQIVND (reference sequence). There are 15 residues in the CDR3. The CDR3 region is CASSTGLAGGNEQYF.

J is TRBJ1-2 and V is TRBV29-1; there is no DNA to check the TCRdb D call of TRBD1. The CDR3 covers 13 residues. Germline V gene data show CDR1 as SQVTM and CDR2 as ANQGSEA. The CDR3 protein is CSVSTIGDYGYTF.

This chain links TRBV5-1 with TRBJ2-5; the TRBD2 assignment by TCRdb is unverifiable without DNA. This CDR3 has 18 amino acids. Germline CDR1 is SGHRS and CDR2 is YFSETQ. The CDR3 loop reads CASSLERLAGGPSETQYF.

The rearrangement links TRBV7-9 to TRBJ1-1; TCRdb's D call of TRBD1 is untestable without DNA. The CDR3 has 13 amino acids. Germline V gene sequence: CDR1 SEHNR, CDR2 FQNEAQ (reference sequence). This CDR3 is CASMGGLGTEAFF.

This chain's CDR3 is CASRGDRVGYAF. The V and J genes are TRBV2 and TRBJ1-2; checking the TCRdb D call of TRBD1 is not possible without DNA. Germline-derived CDR1 and CDR2 are SNHLY and FYNNEI. The CDR3 has 12 residues.

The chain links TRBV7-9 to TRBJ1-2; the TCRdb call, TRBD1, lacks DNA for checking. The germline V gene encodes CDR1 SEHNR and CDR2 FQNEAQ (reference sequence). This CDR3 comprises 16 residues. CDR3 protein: CASSLGGVTAAHGYTF.

The chain's CDR3 is CASSPRGSGAPFEQYF. This chain links TRBV7-2 with TRBJ2-7. The CDR3 sequence is 16 residues long. Germline CDR1 is SGHTA and CDR2 is FQGNSA.

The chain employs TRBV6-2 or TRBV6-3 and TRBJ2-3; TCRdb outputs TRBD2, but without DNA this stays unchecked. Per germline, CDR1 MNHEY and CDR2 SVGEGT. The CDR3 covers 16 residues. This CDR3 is CASTPGSGSFADTQYF.

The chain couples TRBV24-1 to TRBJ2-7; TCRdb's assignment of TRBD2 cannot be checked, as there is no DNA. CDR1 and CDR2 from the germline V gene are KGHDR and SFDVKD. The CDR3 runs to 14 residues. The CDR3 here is CATSDSAGSYEQYF.

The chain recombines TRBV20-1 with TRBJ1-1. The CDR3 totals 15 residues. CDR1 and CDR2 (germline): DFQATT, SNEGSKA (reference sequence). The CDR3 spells CSARDLMAGYTEAFF.